A single sample is the source of the 22 T cell receptor beta chains below, sequenced in a study of cytomegalovirus exposure and HLA in healthy donors. Both 60 Vbeta primers and 13 Jbeta primers went into the PCR. TCRdb keeps only in-frame clones here, not all; method: immunoSEQ multiplex PCR. The table includes 130,000 to 150,000 clones, about 80% detected once. Sample: PBMCs. The receptors were sampled from a man aged 40-49 years in good health and CMV-seropositive.

V gene TRBV18 combines with J gene TRBJ2-1; 7 bases map to TRBD2. CDR1 and CDR2 (germline): KGHSH, LQKENI. Trimming removed 3 bases from V and 7 bases from J; junction bases left unmatched: 6. This CDR3 has 14 residues. CDR3 loop: CASSPLSGVNEQFF. Written as DNA, the CDR3 is TGTGCCAGCTCACCCCTAAGCGGGGTTAATGAGCAGTTCTTC.

The rearrangement joins TRBV29-1 to TRBJ1-1; D is undetermined. V was cut by 5 bases and J by 2 bases, with 9 bases left in between. The CDR3 is 12 amino acids. Germline lookup yields CDR1 SQVTM and CDR2 ANQGSEA. For the CDR3, the DNA is TGCAGCGTTTCTCCCCTTAACACTGAAGCTTTCTTT. Protein: CSVSPLNTEAFF.

The chain couples TRBV6-1 to TRBJ2-7; TRBD1 aligns across 7 bases. In germline, CDR1 is MNHNS, CDR2 SASEGT. J gave up 4 bases and V 1 base, and 4 bases lay outside the gene matches. This CDR3 region has 14 residues. Here the CDR3 reads CASSEGQGWYEQYF. The CDR3 region has the DNA TGTGCCAGCAGTGAAGGACAGGGTTGGTACGAGCAGTACTTC.

The CDR3 region is CAIRGTGTYEQYF. The CDR3 bases are TGTGCCATCAGGGGGACAGGGACCTACGAGCAGTACTTC. The V and J genes are TRBV10-3 and TRBJ2-7; the match to TRBD1 covers 9 bases. The CDR3 loop spans 13 amino acids. V dropped 6 bases and J dropped 2; count of bases not matched to a gene: 2. CDR1 ENHRY and CDR2 SYGVKD come from the germline V gene.

The rearrangement links TRBV5-5 to TRBJ2-5; D call uncertain. The V end lost 7 bases, the J end lost 2 bases, and 15 bases lay between the germline ends. Germline loops: CDR1 SGHKS, CDR2 YYEKEE (reference sequence). CDR3 length: 14 residues. CDR3 sequence: CASSKQTSQETQYF. The CDR3 region has the DNA TGTGCCAGCTCGAAGCAGACATCACAAGAGACCCAGTACTTC.

The rearrangement links TRBV6-1 to TRBJ2-7; 10 positions match TRBD2. CDR1 is MNHNS and CDR2 is SASEGT in the germline V gene. J was trimmed by 3 bases and V by 6 bases; bases with no gene match: 8. There are 15 residues in the CDR3. CDR3 region: CASSYLAGDYYEQYF. As DNA, the CDR3 is TGTGCCAGCAGCTATCTAGCGGGGGACTACTACGAGCAGTACTTC.

The gene calls are TRBV4-1 and TRBJ2-1, with a tentative D call TRBD1 (5 bases). This CDR3 is built from 16 residues. Germline V lookup: CDR1 MGHRA, CDR2 YSYEKL. Trimming cost V 2 bases and J 0 bases, with 11 bases left between them. The CDR3 DNA reads TGCGCCAGCAGCCAACCTCAGGGTTACTCCTACAATGAGCAGTTCTTC. Its protein product is CASSQPQGYSYNEQFF.

This CDR3 is CSARDRDEKLFF. The CDR3 region has the DNA TGCAGTGCTAGGGACAGGGACGAAAAACTGTTTTTT. The chain recombines TRBV29-1 with TRBJ1-4; 9 bases align to TRBD1. The CDR3 has 12 amino acids. In germline, CDR1 is SQVTM, CDR2 ANQGSEA.

This rearrangement joins TRBV5-5 to TRBJ2-2; a possible D gene is TRBD2 (5 bases). The germline V gene encodes CDR1 SGHKS and CDR2 YYEKEE (reference sequence). The CDR3 contains 16 residues. Trimming stripped 6 bases from V and 0 bases from J, with 15 bases between. The CDR3 nucleotides read TGTGCCAGCACCCTCGGACTGCCCGCGAACACCGGGGAGCTGTTTTTT. It encodes CASTLGLPANTGELFF. Supplemented by reference TRBV5-5 and TRBJ2-2, the full variable domain reads DAGVTQSPTHLIKTRGQQVTLRCSPISGHKSVSWYQQVLGQGPQFIFQYYEKEERGRGNFPDRFSARQFPNYSSELNVNALLLGDSALYLCASTLGLPANTGELFFGEGSRLTVL.

The V gene is TRBV14, the J gene TRBJ1-1; D possibly corresponds to TRBD1 (6 bases). The CDR3 has 17 amino acids. V lost 3 bases and J lost 2, with 19 bases in between. Germline V gives CDR1 SGHDN, CDR2 FVKESK. DNA of the CDR3: TGTGCCAGCAGCCACGTTCAGGGGCCTTTTTTCAACACTGAAGCTTTCTTT. Its protein product is CASSHVQGPFFNTEAFF.

The chain uses TRBV18 and TRBJ2-5; maybe TRBD1 (5 bases). CDR3 size: 14 residues. With 3 bases removed from V and 2 bases from J, the gap between germline ends came to 10 bases. Germline CDR1 is KGHSH and CDR2 is LQKENI. The CDR3 protein is CASSPRQLQETQYF. CDR3 DNA sequence: TGTGCCAGCTCACCCAGACAGCTTCAAGAGACCCAGTACTTC. Combining the CDR3 with reference TRBV18 and TRBJ2-5 gives the whole variable domain NAGVMQNPRHLVRRRGQEARLRCSPMKGHSHVYWYRQLPEEGLKFMVYLQKENIIDESGMPKERFSAEFPKEGPSILRIQQVVRGDSAAYFCASSPRQLQETQYFGPGTRLLVL.

A remark on this clone: This specimen includes other DNA sequences encoding the same CDR3. The chain links TRBV2 to TRBJ1-5; D remains ambiguous. V lost 4 bases, J lost 7 bases, and 14 bases lay in between. CDR1 and CDR2 from the germline V gene are SNHLY and FYNNEI. The CDR3 consists of 14 residues. In nucleotides, the CDR3 is TGTGCCAGCAGTGGAGGACTACTGGAGCAGCCCCAGCATTTT. This encodes CASSGGLLEQPQHF.

The rearrangement joins TRBV7-2 to TRBJ1-1; D unclear. CDR1 is SGHTA, CDR2 FQGNSA, per germline. Trimming took 2 bases from V and 1 from J, leaving 8 bases between them. This CDR3 contains 14 residues. In DNA, the CDR3 is TGTGCCAGCAGCTTAATGACGGGGAACACTGAAGCTTTCTTT. It is translated as CASSLMTGNTEAFF.

The rearrangement joins TRBV30 to TRBJ1-5; D is unresolved. Germline assignment: CDR1 GTSNPN and CDR2 SVGIG (reference sequence). The ends were cut back, 0 bases at V and 0 bases at J, with 6 bases in the middle. The length of the CDR3 is 14 residues. CDR3 sequence reads: CAWSVEGSNQPQHF. The CDR3 coding sequence is TGTGCCTGGAGTGTAGAGGGTAGCAATCAGCCCCAGCATTTT.

The chain employs TRBV18 and TRBJ2-1; 14 bases agree with TRBD2. This CDR3 region has 15 residues. Germline V gene lookup returns CDR1 KGHSH and CDR2 LQKENI. V shed 8 bases and J 4 bases; nucleotides not matched to a gene: 4. The CDR3 here is CASGGLAGEYNEQFF. CDR3 in DNA: TGTGCCAGCGGGGGACTAGCGGGGGAATACAATGAGCAGTTCTTC.

To note about this clone: Germline and junction disagree at one end, which may indicate a read error. The same CDR3 can be traced to other DNA sequences in this sample. The genes are TRBV27 and TRBJ1-6; possibly TRBD1 for D (6 bases). This CDR3 is built from 16 residues. The V gene's germline CDR1 is MNHEY and CDR2 SMNVEV (reference sequence). The CDR3 region has the DNA TGTGCCAGCAGTTTATCTTCGGACAGAGATAATTCCCCCCTCCACTTT. Its protein product is CASSLSSDRDNSPLHF.

This chain connects TRBV11-2 to TRBJ2-5; 10 nucleotides line up with TRBD2. The CDR3 is 15 amino acids. Trimming cost V 3 bases and J 5 bases; bases outside gene matches: 6. CDR1 is SGHAT and CDR2 is FQNNGV in the germline V gene. For the CDR3, the DNA is TGTGCCAGCAGCTTTAGCGGGGGGCGTCGGGAGACCCAGTACTTC. Translated: CASSFSGGRRETQYF.

V usage is TRBV19 and J usage is TRBJ1-2, with 8 bases matching TRBD1. Germline V gene sequence: CDR1 LNHDA, CDR2 SQIVND (reference sequence). CDR3 length: 14 amino acids. The J segment lost 2 bases and the V segment lost 6 bases, leaving 5 bases of the junction unmatched. The CDR3 DNA follows: TGTGCCAGTAGGTCGACAGGGGCAAACTATGGCTACACCTTC. Its translation is CASRSTGANYGYTF.

The chain is built from TRBV4-1 and TRBJ2-7; TRBD1 agrees at 9 bases. V gave up 0 bases and J gave up 6 bases; unmatched junction bases: 3. The CDR3 runs to 14 residues. CDR1 and CDR2 (germline): MGHRA, YSYEKL. As DNA, the CDR3 is TGCGCCAGCAGCCAAGAACCGACAGGGGGCGAGCAGTACTTC. Amino acids: CASSQEPTGGEQYF.

This clone appeared once. The rearrangement joins TRBV11-2 to TRBJ2-6, with D perhaps matching TRBD2 (6 bases). Between the trimmed V and J ends, which lost 2 bases and 4 bases, there was a span of 12 bases. In germline, CDR1 is SGHAT, CDR2 FQNNGV. The CDR3 loop spans 16 amino acids. The CDR3 DNA reads as TGTGCCAGCAGCTTATTGGGGGGTGCAGGGGCCAACGTCCTGACTTTC. Translated: CASSLLGGAGANVLTF.

The chain recombines TRBV13 with TRBJ2-1; D gene unclear. The germline CDR1 and CDR2 sequences are PRHDT and FYEKMQ (reference sequence). V lost 3 bases and J lost 3, with 15 bases in between. The CDR3 runs 16 residues. The CDR3 reads CASSFPTETHYNEQFF. CDR3 coding DNA: TGTGCCAGCAGCTTTCCCACTGAAACCCACTACAATGAGCAGTTCTTC. The full variable domain, in which reference TRBV13 and TRBJ2-1 provide the parts outside the CDR3, is AAGVIQSPRHLIKEKRETATLKCYPIPRHDTVYWYQQGPGQDPQFLISFYEKMQSDKGSIPDRFSAQQFSDYHSELNMSSLELGDSALYFCASSFPTETHYNEQFFGPGTRLTVL.

J is TRBJ1-2 and V is TRBV7-3, with 10 bases matching TRBD1. V dropped 2 bases and J dropped 8; count of bases not matched to a gene: 20. This CDR3 spans 19 amino acids. CDR1 and CDR2 from the germline V gene are SGHTA and FQGTGA. The CDR3 spells CASSLPVDRGRLPVLGYTF. DNA for the CDR3: TGTGCCAGCAGCTTACCCGTGGACAGGGGGAGGCTCCCTGTGCTGGGCTACACCTTC.